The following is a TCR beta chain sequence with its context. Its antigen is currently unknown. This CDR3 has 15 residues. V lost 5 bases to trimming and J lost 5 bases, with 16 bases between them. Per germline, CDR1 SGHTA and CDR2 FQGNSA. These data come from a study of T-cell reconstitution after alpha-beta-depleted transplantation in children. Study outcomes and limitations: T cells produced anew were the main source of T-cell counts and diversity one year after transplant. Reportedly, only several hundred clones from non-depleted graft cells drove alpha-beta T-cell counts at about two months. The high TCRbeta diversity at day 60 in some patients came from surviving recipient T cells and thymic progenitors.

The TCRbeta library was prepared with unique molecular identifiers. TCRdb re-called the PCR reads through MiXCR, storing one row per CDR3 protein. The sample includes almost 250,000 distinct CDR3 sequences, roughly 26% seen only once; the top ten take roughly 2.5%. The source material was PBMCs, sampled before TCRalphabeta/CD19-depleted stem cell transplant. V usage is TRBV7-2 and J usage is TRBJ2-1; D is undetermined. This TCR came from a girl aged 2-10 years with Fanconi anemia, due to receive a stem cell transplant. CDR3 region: CASSRFSSANNEQFF. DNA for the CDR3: TGTGCCAGCAGCCGTTTTTCTTCTGCAAACAATGAGCAGTTCTTC.